In its sample, the clone carrying this T cell receptor (beta chain) was seen a few times. As yet, its antigen is unknown. Libraries were prepared by immunoSEQ multiplex PCR; TCRdb keeps only in-frame clonotypes and omits some of them. The profile covers over 55,000 clones, with about 80% appearing a single time and 3.5% to 4.5% taken by the ten largest. The sample belongs to a study of vaccination effects on CD4 cells after COVID-19. Within the ViraFEST assay, antigen-specific CD4+ T cells underwent expansion with viral peptide pools prior to sequencing. After roughly 11 days in culture, the CD4+ T cells were isolated. Nobody among the vaccine recipients had prior SARS-CoV-2 infection (nucleocapsid antibodies were negative). Each culture had half its medium swapped for IL-2 medium on days 3 and 7. V lost 5 bases to trimming and J lost 5 bases, with 7 bases between them. Germline V CDR1 and CDR2: LGHDT, YNNKEL (reference sequence). The CDR3 loop spans 12 amino acids.

The rearrangement joins TRBV3-1 (or the pseudogene TRBV3-2) to TRBJ1-5; D not certain. The source material was CD4+ T cells from PBMCs cultured with HCoV-OC43 spike peptides, sampled before COVID-19 vaccination. Subset in this sample: HCoV-OC43 spike overlapping peptide pool stimulation. The sequence was collected from a human donor who received a COVID-19 vaccine. CDR3 coding DNA: TGTGCCAGCAGCGCCGTCGATCAGCCCCAGCATTTT. Translating gives CASSAVDQPQHF.